These 11 T cell receptor beta chains came from one sample sequenced in a study of CXCR3-negative and CXCR3-positive naive CD8 T cells. The study made its TRB cDNA libraries by 5' RACE, adding UMI labels. Following a re-call of the 5' RACE reads, TCRdb has one entry per CDR3 protein and lacks DNA. The sample spans tens of thousands of distinct CDR3 sequences; the ten largest clones claim approximately 1%. The sample was naive CXCR3- CD8+ T cells from blood. The subset denotes: CD45RO-CCR7+CD27+CD95- naive CD8+ T cells lacking CXCR3 (TNR3-). The receptors stem from a human donor in good health. Some clones in this sample may be carry-over from other donors' samples.

The genes are TRBV7-8 and TRBJ2-1; checking the TCRdb D call of TRBD2 is not possible without DNA. Germline CDR1 SGHVS, CDR2 FQNEAQ. The CDR3 totals 16 residues. The CDR3 reads CASSLASGGAYNEQFF.

The chain joins TRBV28 to TRBJ2-7. The germline V gene encodes CDR1 MDHEN and CDR2 SYDVKM. The CDR3 contains 12 residues. The CDR3 sequence is CASSRKGYEQYF.

The chain combines TRBV12-3 or TRBV12-4 with TRBJ2-7; without DNA, the TCRdb call of TRBD1 cannot be checked. The CDR3 runs 16 residues. CDR3 region: CASSSSPGQVTYEQYF.

V usage is TRBV6-1 and J usage is TRBJ1-1; TCRdb names TRBD1, which stays unverified in the absence of DNA. Germline V gene data show CDR1 as MNHNS and CDR2 as SASEGT. The CDR3 extends over 17 amino acids. CDR3 amino acids: CASSAYHATGANTEAFF.

V gene TRBV10-3 combines with J gene TRBJ2-2. Germline CDR1 ENHRY, CDR2 SYGVKD. The length of the CDR3 is 12 residues. CDR3 residues: CAISGSSGELFF.

This chain connects TRBV6-2 or TRBV6-3 to TRBJ2-1; the TCRdb D gene call, TRBD2, has no DNA to confirm it. CDR3 length equals 15 residues. The germline V gene encodes CDR1 MNHEY and CDR2 SVGEGT. CDR3 sequence: CASTQGTSGGNEQFF.

This chain's CDR3 is CASIPVSGNTIYF. The chain employs TRBV25-1 and TRBJ1-3; without DNA, the TCRdb call of TRBD1 cannot be checked. In germline, CDR1 is MGHDK, CDR2 SYGVNS. This CDR3 region has 13 residues.

The chain links TRBV7-9 to TRBJ2-3; TCRdb designates TRBD2, a call that cannot be tested without DNA. The CDR3 is 16 residues long. From germline, CDR1 is SEHNR and CDR2 FQNEAQ (reference sequence). The CDR3 loop is CASSLYREVPTDTQYF.

The chain joins TRBV6-1 to TRBJ1-1; the TCRdb call, TRBD1, lacks DNA for checking. The CDR3 loop spans 16 amino acids. From germline, CDR1 is MNHNS and CDR2 SASEGT. The CDR3 sequence is CASSEGLPRSDTEAFF.

CDR3 protein: CASSPLPGQGLGTDTQYF. The chain uses TRBV27 and TRBJ2-3; TCRdb names TRBD1, which stays unverified in the absence of DNA. CDR3 size: 18 residues. From germline, CDR1 is MNHEY and CDR2 SMNVEV (reference sequence).

The rearrangement uses TRBV7-9 and TRBJ1-1; as DNA is missing, the TRBD1 call by TCRdb cannot be tested. There are 16 residues in the CDR3. Germline CDR1 is SEHNR and CDR2 is FQNEAQ (reference sequence). CDR3 region: CASSPGDRGLNTEAFF.